Listed here are 29 T cell receptor beta chains from one sample, sequenced in a study of cytomegalovirus exposure and HLA in healthy donors. TCRdb's copy holds only in-frame clones and misses some; the assay was immunoSEQ multiplex PCR. The sample has some 150,000 clones, approximately 86% seen once. Sequenced: PBMCs. The receptors shown here come from a man younger than 35 in good health and CMV-seropositive.

This clone was found a few times. The chain carries TRBV11-2 and TRBJ1-1; D is ambiguous. V was shortened by 8 bases and J by 2 bases, with 15 bases between the two germline ends. Germline assignment: CDR1 SGHAT and CDR2 FQNNGV. CDR3 length: 14 residues. DNA for the CDR3: TGTGCCAGCTCGAATCGGCGGTTTAACACTGAAGCTTTCTTT. It codes for CASSNRRFNTEAFF.

The rearrangement joins TRBV19 to TRBJ2-7, with TRBD2 as a possible D gene (6 bases). The germline CDR1 and CDR2 sequences are LNHDA and SQIVND (reference sequence). Trimming removed 6 bases from V and 4 bases from J, with 13 bases in between. The CDR3 length is 13 residues. CDR3 nucleotides: TGTGCCAGTAGCAGAGTGGGGGGATACGAGCAGTACTTC. Residues: CASSRVGGYEQYF.

CDR3: CASSIQAPTGRLSNQPQHF. CDR3 bases: TGTGCCAGTAGTATACAAGCGCCGACAGGGAGATTAAGCAATCAGCCCCAGCATTTT. The chain combines TRBV19 with TRBJ1-5; 7 bases are a match to TRBD1. CDR3 length equals 19 residues. CDR1 LNHDA and CDR2 SQIVND come from the germline V gene (reference sequence). The ends lost 2 bases at V and 1 base at J; junction bases unmatched: 14. Drawing the rest from reference TRBV19 and TRBJ1-5, the complete variable domain is DGGITQSPKYLFRKEGQNVTLSCEQNLNHDAMYWYRQDPGQGLRLIYYSQIVNDFQKGDIAEGYSVSREKKESFPLTVTSAQKNPTAFYLCASSIQAPTGRLSNQPQHFGDGTRLSIL.

This chain joins TRBV11-3 and TRBJ2-3; 11 bases match TRBD2. Germline V gives CDR1 SGHNT, CDR2 YENEEA. V lost 5 bases, J lost 4 bases, and 2 bases stayed unmatched. The CDR3 loop spans 14 amino acids. The CDR3: CASSQGLAADTQYF. The CDR3 bases are TGTGCCAGCAGCCAGGGACTAGCGGCAGATACGCAGTATTTT.

The chain combines TRBV18 with TRBJ2-7; 8 bases are a match to TRBD2. V shed 3 bases, J shed 5 bases, and the junction held 9 bases outside the gene matches. CDR1 is KGHSH, CDR2 LQKENI, per germline. This CDR3 is built from 15 residues. The CDR3 nucleotides read TGTGCCAGCTCACCTACTAGCGGACCAAGGGACGAGCAGTACTTC. The encoded protein is CASSPTSGPRDEQYF. Full variable domain (missing parts from reference TRBV18 and TRBJ2-7): NAGVMQNPRHLVRRRGQEARLRCSPMKGHSHVYWYRQLPEEGLKFMVYLQKENIIDESGMPKERFSAEFPKEGPSILRIQQVVRGDSAAYFCASSPTSGPRDEQYFGPGTRLTVT.

This clone has a handful of counts. The V and J genes are TRBV4-3 and TRBJ2-3; 11 nucleotides line up with TRBD2. Trimming cost V 3 bases and J 1 base; bases outside gene matches: 3. The CDR3 runs to 16 residues. Per the germline V gene, CDR1 is LGHNA and CDR2 is YSLEER. This CDR3 is CASSQGTSGRTDTQYF. Written as DNA, the CDR3 is TGCGCCAGCAGCCAGGGGACTAGCGGCCGCACAGATACGCAGTATTTT.

The rearrangement uses TRBV9 and TRBJ2-5; 8 nucleotides line up with TRBD1. V dropped 0 bases and J dropped 5; count of bases not matched to a gene: 6. Germline CDR1 SGDLS, CDR2 YYNGEE. This CDR3 spans 15 amino acids. The CDR3 sequence is CASSVGTGFGETQYF. CDR3 nucleotides: TGTGCCAGCAGCGTAGGGACAGGGTTTGGGGAGACCCAGTACTTC.

The CDR3 nucleotides read TGTGCCTGGAGTTTCTCAGGGGGGAACACTGAAGCTTTCTTT. It specifies CAWSFSGGNTEAFF. The rearrangement uses TRBV30 and TRBJ1-1, with 7 bases matching TRBD1. The CDR3 covers 14 residues. V was pared by 2 bases and J by 1 base, with 4 bases of the junction left unmatched. Germline CDR1 reads GTSNPN; CDR2 reads SVGIG (reference sequence).

This clone showed up just a few times. This chain uses TRBV6-1 with TRBJ1-5; D may be TRBD1 (5 bases). The CDR3 totals 15 residues. V dropped 1 base and J dropped 1 base, with 8 bases sitting between them. Germline V gene data show CDR1 as MNHNS and CDR2 as SASEGT. The CDR3 DNA sequence: TGTGCCAGCAGTGAAGAGGAGGGGAGCAATCAGCCCCAGCATTTT. Its protein is CASSEEEGSNQPQHF.

The chain employs TRBV27 and TRBJ2-7; 9 bases are a match to TRBD2. Germline trimming cut 2 bases from V and 2 bases from J; bases unmatched to any gene: 10. This CDR3 is built from 17 residues. CDR1 is MNHEY and CDR2 is SMNVEV in the germline V gene (reference sequence). The CDR3 region is CASSLVASGTLAYEQYF. For the CDR3, the DNA is TGTGCCAGCAGTTTAGTGGCTAGCGGGACCCTAGCCTACGAGCAGTACTTC.

This chain links TRBV18 with TRBJ2-5, with D maybe TRBD1 (5 bases). V was pared by 5 bases and J by 3 bases, with 10 bases between. The germline gives CDR1 KGHSH, CDR2 LQKENI. The CDR3 covers 13 residues. The CDR3 protein is CASSSRGKETQYF. The CDR3 DNA reads TGTGCCAGCTCATCTAGGGGAAAAGAGACCCAGTACTTC.

This rearrangement joins TRBV7-6 to TRBJ2-1; 7 positions agree with TRBD1. The germline gives CDR1 SGHVS, CDR2 FNYEAQ. The V segment lost 5 bases and the J segment 4 bases; nucleotides outside the gene matches: 11. The CDR3 extends over 16 amino acids. This CDR3 is CASSPGVAGGYNEQFF. Written as DNA, the CDR3 is TGTGCCAGCAGCCCAGGAGTGGCAGGGGGTTACAATGAGCAGTTCTTC.

V usage is TRBV7-2 and J usage is TRBJ1-1; D unclear. Between the trimmed V and J ends, which lost 1 base and 1 base, there was a span of 7 bases. The V gene's germline CDR1 is SGHTA and CDR2 FQGNSA. The CDR3 totals 14 residues. The CDR3 protein is CASSLVHRNTEAFF. The CDR3 DNA reads as TGTGCCAGCAGCTTAGTTCACAGGAACACTGAAGCTTTCTTT. Variable domain in full (rest from reference TRBV7-2 and TRBJ1-1): GAGVSQSPSNKVTEKGKDVELRCDPISGHTALYWYRQSLGQGLEFLIYFQGNSAPDKSGLPSDRFSAERTGGSVSTLTIQRTQQEDSAVYLCASSLVHRNTEAFFGQGTRLTVV.

The CDR3 nucleotides are TGCAGCAGCCGGGCAGGGGCTAACGAGCAGTACTTC. It specifies CSSRAGANEQYF. The V gene is TRBV29-1, the J gene TRBJ2-7; TRBD1 is a possible D gene (6 bases). The CDR3 extends over 12 amino acids. V was shortened by 8 bases and J by 5 bases, with 16 bases between the two germline ends. Germline CDR1 is SQVTM and CDR2 is ANQGSEA.

This rearrangement joins TRBV7-2 to TRBJ2-5, with D possibly TRBD1 on 8 matching bases. This CDR3 has 14 amino acids. Germline V CDR1 and CDR2: SGHTA, FQGNSA. V gave up 5 bases and J gave up 4 bases, with 14 bases separating them. In DNA, the CDR3 is TGTGCCAGCAGCGATACAGGGGGGGGAGAGACCCAGTACTTC. Protein product: CASSDTGGGETQYF.

The chain links TRBV11-2 to TRBJ1-4, with TRBD1 identical over 8 bases. The CDR3 totals 15 residues. CDR1 is SGHAT, CDR2 FQNNGV, per germline. V lost 2 bases and J lost 7; bases outside the gene matches: 6. Here the CDR3 DNA reads TGTGCCAGCAGCTTAATGGGACAGGATGGTGAAAAACTGTTTTTT. This translates into CASSLMGQDGEKLFF.

The CDR3 DNA is TGTGCCAGCCAGACAGACTACGAGCAGTACTTC. Amino acid sequence: CASQTDYEQYF. The genes are TRBV2 and TRBJ2-7, with a possible D match to TRBD1 (5 bases). The CDR3 is made up of 11 amino acids. The germline CDR1 and CDR2 sequences are SNHLY and FYNNEI. The V end lost 8 bases, the J end lost 3 bases, and 8 bases lay between the germline ends. Full variable domain (remainder filled in from reference TRBV2 and TRBJ2-7): EPEVTQTPSHQVTQMGQEVILRCVPISNHLYFYWYRQILGQKVEFLVSFYNNEISEKSEIFDDQFSVERPDGSNFTLKIRSTKLEDSAMYFCASQTDYEQYFGPGTRLTVT.

The chain combines TRBV29-1 with TRBJ1-5; 12 nucleotides line up with TRBD1. Germline V gene data show CDR1 as SQVTM and CDR2 as ANQGSEA. The CDR3 sequence is 16 residues long. Trimming cost V 4 bases and J 6 bases; bases outside gene matches: 10. In DNA form, the CDR3 reads TGCAGCGTTGGGGGGACAGGGGGCGCCGGGAGTCAGCCCCAGCATTTT. This codes for CSVGGTGGAGSQPQHF. Supplemented by reference TRBV29-1 and TRBJ1-5, the full variable domain reads SAVISQKPSRDICQRGTSLTIQCQVDSQVTMMFWYRQQPGQSLTLIATANQGSEATYESGFVIDKFPISRPNLTFSTLTVSNMSPEDSSIYLCSVGGTGGAGSQPQHFGDGTRLSIL.

In this sample, this clone turned up a few times. The rearrangement uses TRBV18 and TRBJ1-2; 9 nucleotides agree with TRBD1. This CDR3 region has 16 residues. CDR1 and CDR2 (germline): KGHSH, LQKENI. Germline trimming cut 3 bases from V and 2 bases from J; bases unmatched to any gene: 7. The CDR3 DNA reads TGTGCCAGCTCACCGCAGGGACAGGGCTTAAACTATGGCTACACCTTC. The encoded protein is CASSPQGQGLNYGYTF.

The rearrangement links TRBV27 to TRBJ2-7, with 11 bases aligning to TRBD2. Germline-derived CDR1 and CDR2 are MNHEY and SMNVEV (reference sequence). The CDR3 loop spans 15 amino acids. V dropped 6 bases and J dropped 4; count of bases not matched to a gene: 8. CDR3 residues: CASSSSGRTWYEQYF. Written as DNA, the CDR3 is TGTGCCAGCAGCTCTAGCGGGAGGACTTGGTACGAGCAGTACTTC.

The chain combines TRBV11-2 with TRBJ2-7, with 11 bases identical to TRBD2. This CDR3 comprises 15 residues. V lost 5 bases, J lost 0 bases, and 3 bases stayed unmatched. In germline, CDR1 is SGHAT, CDR2 FQNNGV. The CDR3 bases are TGTGCCAGCAGCCTGACTAGCGGGGACTCCTACGAGCAGTACTTC. The encoded protein is CASSLTSGDSYEQYF.

CDR3 protein: CAWSPRTGATSGNTIYF. CDR3 in DNA: TGTGCCTGGAGTCCACGGACAGGGGCGACCTCTGGAAACACCATATATTTT. The chain joins TRBV30 to TRBJ1-3, with 9 bases aligning to TRBD1. Germline CDR1 and CDR2: GTSNPN and SVGIG (reference sequence). The CDR3 covers 17 residues. The trim removed 2 bases at V and 0 bases at J, leaving 8 bases unmatched.

The chain is built from TRBV2 and TRBJ1-5; 7 bases agree with TRBD1. Per germline, CDR1 SNHLY and CDR2 FYNNEI. The CDR3 covers 13 residues. J lost 5 bases, V lost 7 bases, and 5 bases had no gene match. The CDR3 here is CASKTGQDQPQHF. The CDR3 nucleotides read TGTGCCAGCAAGACCGGACAGGATCAGCCCCAGCATTTT.

The chain recombines TRBV18 with TRBJ1-2; D gene unclear. Trimming cost V 0 bases and J 0 bases, with 8 bases left between them. The germline gives CDR1 KGHSH, CDR2 LQKENI. CDR3 length equals 15 residues. CDR3: CASSPPREPNYGYTF. CDR3 in DNA: TGTGCCAGCTCACCACCGCGAGAGCCTAACTATGGCTACACCTTC.

CDR3 DNA sequence: TGCGCCAGCAGCTTACCGGGACTAGCGGGAGGGGACACCGGGGAGCTGTTTTTT. Translating gives CASSLPGLAGGDTGELFF. The chain is built from TRBV5-1 and TRBJ2-2; 16 nucleotides agree with TRBD2. Germline V gene data show CDR1 as SGHRS and CDR2 as YFSETQ. J was trimmed by 3 bases and V by 2 bases; bases with no gene match: 4. The CDR3 loop spans 18 amino acids. Full variable domain (missing parts from reference TRBV5-1 and TRBJ2-2): KAGVTQTPRYLIKTRGQQVTLSCSPISGHRSVSWYQQTPGQGLQFLFEYFSETQRNKGNFPGRFSGRQFSNSRSEMNVSTLELGDSALYLCASSLPGLAGGDTGELFFGEGSRLTVL.

The V and J genes are TRBV7-2 and TRBJ2-2; maybe TRBD1 (6 bases). Germline V gene lookup returns CDR1 SGHTA and CDR2 FQGNSA. V lost 8 bases and J lost 1, with 11 bases in between. This CDR3 region has 14 residues. The CDR3 here is CASVRGRNTGELFF. The CDR3 DNA is TGTGCCAGCGTGAGGGGGAGGAACACCGGGGAGCTGTTTTTT.

This clone was counted only a few times. V is TRBV5-1 and J is TRBJ1-4, with 8 bases that match TRBD1. With 7 bases clipped from V and 7 bases from J, the junction kept 6 bases outside the gene matches. Germline assignment: CDR1 SGHRS and CDR2 YFSETQ. This CDR3 is 13 amino acids long. CDR3: CASGQGAGEKLFF. For the CDR3, the DNA is TGCGCCAGCGGCCAGGGGGCAGGTGAAAAACTGTTTTTT. Full variable domain (outside the CDR3, taken from reference TRBV5-1 and TRBJ1-4): KAGVTQTPRYLIKTRGQQVTLSCSPISGHRSVSWYQQTPGQGLQFLFEYFSETQRNKGNFPGRFSGRQFSNSRSEMNVSTLELGDSALYLCASGQGAGEKLFFGSGTQLSVL.

This clone was found once. The chain combines TRBV28 with TRBJ2-1; D is possibly TRBD2 (6 bases). In germline, CDR1 is MDHEN, CDR2 SYDVKM. The V end lost 5 bases, the J end lost 9 bases, and 17 bases lay between the germline ends. The CDR3 totals 14 residues. The chain's CDR3 is CASSPRDSSSEQFF. The CDR3 DNA reads TGTGCCAGCAGTCCCCGGGACTCCTCGTCTGAGCAGTTCTTC.

The chain employs TRBV30 and TRBJ1-1, with D possibly TRBD1 on 6 matching bases. Germline V gene data show CDR1 as GTSNPN and CDR2 as SVGIG (reference sequence). CDR3 size: 13 residues. The V gene lost 3 bases and the J gene lost 5 bases, with 13 bases spanning the gap. CDR3 nucleotides: TGTGCCTGGAGCCGGACAGCGGGGACTGAAGCTTTCTTT. Translated, it gives CAWSRTAGTEAFF.